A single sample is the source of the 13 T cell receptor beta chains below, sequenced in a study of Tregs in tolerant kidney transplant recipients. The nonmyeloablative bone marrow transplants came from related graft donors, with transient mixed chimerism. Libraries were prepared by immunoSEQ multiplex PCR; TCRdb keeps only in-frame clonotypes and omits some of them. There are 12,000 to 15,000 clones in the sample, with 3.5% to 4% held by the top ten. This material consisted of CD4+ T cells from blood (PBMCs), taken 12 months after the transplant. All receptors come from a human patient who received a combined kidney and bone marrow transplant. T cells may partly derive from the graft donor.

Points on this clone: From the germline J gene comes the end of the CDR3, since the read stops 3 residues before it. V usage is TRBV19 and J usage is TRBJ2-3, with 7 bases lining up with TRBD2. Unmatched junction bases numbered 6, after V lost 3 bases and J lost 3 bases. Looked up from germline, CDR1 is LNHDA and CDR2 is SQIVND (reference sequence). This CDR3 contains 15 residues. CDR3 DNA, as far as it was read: TGTGCCAGTAGTATCCGGGGGAGGGAGACAGATACG. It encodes CASSIRGRETDT. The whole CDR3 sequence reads CASSIRGRETDTQYF.

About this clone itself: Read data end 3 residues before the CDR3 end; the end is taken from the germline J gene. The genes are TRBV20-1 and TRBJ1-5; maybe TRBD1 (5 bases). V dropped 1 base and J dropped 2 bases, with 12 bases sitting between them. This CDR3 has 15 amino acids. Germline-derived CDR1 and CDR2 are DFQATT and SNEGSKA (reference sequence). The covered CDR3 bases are TGCAGTGCTAGAGGGCTGGGGGGACGCAATCAGCCC. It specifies CSARGLGGRNQP. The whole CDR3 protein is CSARGLGGRNQPQHF.

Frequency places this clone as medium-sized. The sequenced CDR3 bases are TGTGCCTGGACGAGGGGGATCGAAACAGATACG. Encoded protein: CAWTRGIETDT. The full-length CDR3 reads as CAWTRGIETDTQYF. J is TRBJ2-3 and V is TRBV30; perhaps TRBD1 as D (6 bases). The CDR3 end is not reached by the read, which stops 3 residues before it; the germline J gene fills it in. This CDR3 is 14 amino acids long. From germline, CDR1 is GTSNPN and CDR2 SVGIG (reference sequence). V was shortened by 4 bases and J by 3 bases, with 14 bases between the two germline ends. The full variable domain, in which reference TRBV30 and TRBJ2-3 provide the parts outside the CDR3, is SQTIHQWPATLVQPVGSPLSLECTVEGTSNPNLYWYRQAAGRGLQLLFYSVGIGQISSEVPQNLSASRPQDRQFILSSKKLLLSDSGFYLCAWTRGIETDTQYFGPGTRLTVL.

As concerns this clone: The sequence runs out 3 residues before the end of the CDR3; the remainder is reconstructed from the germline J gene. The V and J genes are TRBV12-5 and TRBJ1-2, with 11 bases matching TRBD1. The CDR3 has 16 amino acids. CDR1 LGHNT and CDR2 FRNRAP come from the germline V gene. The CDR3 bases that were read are TGTGCTAGTGGTATATGGACAGGGGGCGCGTTTAGCGGC. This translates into CASGIWTGGAFSG. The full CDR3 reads CASGIWTGGAFSGYTF.

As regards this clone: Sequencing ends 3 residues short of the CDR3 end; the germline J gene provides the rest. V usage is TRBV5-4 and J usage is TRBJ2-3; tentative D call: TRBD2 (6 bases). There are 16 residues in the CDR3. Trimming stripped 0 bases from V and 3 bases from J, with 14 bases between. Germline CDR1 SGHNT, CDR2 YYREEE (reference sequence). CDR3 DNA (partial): TGTGCCAGCAGCTTGGATCCAGGGAGGAGGACAGATACG. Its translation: CASSLDPGRRTDT. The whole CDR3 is CASSLDPGRRTDTQYF.

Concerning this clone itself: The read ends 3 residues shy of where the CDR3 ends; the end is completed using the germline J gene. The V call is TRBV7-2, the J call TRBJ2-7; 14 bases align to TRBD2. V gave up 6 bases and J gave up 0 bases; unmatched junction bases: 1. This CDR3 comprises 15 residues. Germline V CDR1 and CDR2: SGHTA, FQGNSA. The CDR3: CASRGTSGSSYEQYF. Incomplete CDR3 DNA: TGTGCCAGCAGGGGGACTAGCGGGAGCTCCTACGAG.

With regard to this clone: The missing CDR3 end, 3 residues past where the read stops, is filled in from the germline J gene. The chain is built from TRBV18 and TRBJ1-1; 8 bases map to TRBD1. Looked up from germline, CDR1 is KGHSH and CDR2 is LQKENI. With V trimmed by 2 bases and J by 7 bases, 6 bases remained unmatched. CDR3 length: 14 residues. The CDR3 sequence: CASSPVAGGSEAFF. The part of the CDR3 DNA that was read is TGTGCCAGCTCACCAGTGGCAGGGGGCAGTGAA. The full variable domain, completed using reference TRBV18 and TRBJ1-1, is NAGVMQNPRHLVRRRGQEARLRCSPMKGHSHVYWYRQLPEEGLKFMVYLQKENIIDESGMPKERFSAEFPKEGPSILRIQQVVRGDSAAYFCASSPVAGGSEAFFGQGTRLTVV.

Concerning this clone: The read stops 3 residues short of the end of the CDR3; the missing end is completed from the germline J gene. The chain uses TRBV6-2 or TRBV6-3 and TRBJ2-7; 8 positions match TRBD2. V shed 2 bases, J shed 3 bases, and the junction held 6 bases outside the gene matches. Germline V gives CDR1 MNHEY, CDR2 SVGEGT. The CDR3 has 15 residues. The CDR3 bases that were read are TGTGCCAGCAGTTACGGAGGAGCGGGAGTCTACGAG. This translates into CASSYGGAGVYE. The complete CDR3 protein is CASSYGGAGVYEQYF.

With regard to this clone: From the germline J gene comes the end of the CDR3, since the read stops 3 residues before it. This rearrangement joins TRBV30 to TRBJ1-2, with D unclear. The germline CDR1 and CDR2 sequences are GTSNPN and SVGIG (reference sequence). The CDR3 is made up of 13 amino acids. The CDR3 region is CAWLTRGGGGYTF. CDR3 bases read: TGTGCCTGGCTTACCCGGGGAGGTGGAGGC.

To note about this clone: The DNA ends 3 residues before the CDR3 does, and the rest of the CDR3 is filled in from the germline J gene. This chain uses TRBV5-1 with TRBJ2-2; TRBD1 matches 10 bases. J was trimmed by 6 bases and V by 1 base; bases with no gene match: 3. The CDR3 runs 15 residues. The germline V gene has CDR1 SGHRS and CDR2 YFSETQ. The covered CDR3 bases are TGCGCCAGCAGCTTGTACGGGACAGGGGCCGGGGAG. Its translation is CASSLYGTGAGE. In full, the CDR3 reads CASSLYGTGAGELFF. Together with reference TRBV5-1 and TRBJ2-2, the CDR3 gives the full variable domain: KAGVTQTPRYLIKTRGQQVTLSCSPISGHRSVSWYQQTPGQGLQFLFEYFSETQRNKGNFPGRFSGRQFSNSRSEMNVSTLELGDSALYLCASSLYGTGAGELFFGEGSRLTVL.

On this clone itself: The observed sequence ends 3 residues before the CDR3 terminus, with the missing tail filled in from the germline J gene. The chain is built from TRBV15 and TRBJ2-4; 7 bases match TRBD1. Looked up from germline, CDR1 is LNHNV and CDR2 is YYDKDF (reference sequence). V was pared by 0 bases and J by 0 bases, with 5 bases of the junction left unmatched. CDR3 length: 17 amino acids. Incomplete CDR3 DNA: TGTGCCACCAGCAGAGAAAAACAGGGGAGAGCCAAAAACATT. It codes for CATSREKQGRAKNI. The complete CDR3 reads CATSREKQGRAKNIQYF.

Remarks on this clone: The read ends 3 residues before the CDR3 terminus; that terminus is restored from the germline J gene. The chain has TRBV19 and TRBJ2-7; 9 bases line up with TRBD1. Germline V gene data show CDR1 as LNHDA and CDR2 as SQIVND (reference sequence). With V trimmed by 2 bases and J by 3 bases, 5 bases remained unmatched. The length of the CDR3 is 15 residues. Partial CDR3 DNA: TGTGCCAGTAGTATATCCGGACAGGGGATCTACGAG. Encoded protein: CASSISGQGIYE. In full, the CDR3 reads CASSISGQGIYEQYF.

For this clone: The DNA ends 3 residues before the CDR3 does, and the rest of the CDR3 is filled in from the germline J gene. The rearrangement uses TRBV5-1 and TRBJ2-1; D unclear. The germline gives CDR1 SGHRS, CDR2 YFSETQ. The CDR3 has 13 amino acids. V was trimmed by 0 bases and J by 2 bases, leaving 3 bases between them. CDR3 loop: CASSLVTYNEQFF. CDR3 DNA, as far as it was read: TGCGCCAGCAGCTTGGTCACCTACAATGAG.